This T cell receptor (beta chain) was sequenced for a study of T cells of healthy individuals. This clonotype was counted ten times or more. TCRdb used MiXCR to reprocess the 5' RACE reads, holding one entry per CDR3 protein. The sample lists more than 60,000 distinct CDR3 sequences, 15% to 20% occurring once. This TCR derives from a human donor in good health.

As DNA, the CDR3 is TGTGCCAGCAGACACCGGGACAGGGGGGACACCGGGGAGCTGTTTTTT. This translates into CASRHRDRGDTGELFF. The chain carries TRBV28 and TRBJ2-2; 11 nucleotides align to TRBD1. The CDR3 runs to 16 residues. V was pared by 6 bases and J by 3 bases, with 6 bases of the junction left unmatched. Germline assignment: CDR1 MDHEN and CDR2 SYDVKM.